Listed below are T cell receptor beta chains from one sample, sequenced in a study of blood T cell repertoires in COVID-19. Using immunoSEQ multiplex PCR, the repertoire was profiled, and TCRdb retains in-frame clones only, with some absent. This sample has roughly 120,000 clones, with 75% to 90% found just once. Sequencing was carried out using peripheral blood. The origin of the receptors is a man between 65 and 85 years old with acute or convalescent COVID-19. The CDR3 runs from the conserved cysteine through the conserved F or W. Each record gives: J gene, D gene, V gene, CDR3 length, clone size, CDR3 DNA, CDR3 protein. D genes are given only for firm matches. Only some rows state a clone size, as once, few, many or a class for expanded clones.

j_gene: TRBJ1-2; d_gene: TRBD1; v_gene: TRBV6-5; len: 16; abundance: NA; CDR3nt: TGTGCCAGCAGTTACTCATACAGGGGGCGCGACTATGGCTACACCTTC; CDR3aa: CASSYSYRGRDYGYTF
j_gene: TRBJ1-2; d_gene: TRBD1; v_gene: TRBV5-4; len: 13; abundance: once; CDR3nt: TGTGCCAGCACCCGGACAGGGGCCCTTGGCTACACCTTC; CDR3aa: CASTRTGALGYTF
j_gene: TRBJ2-1; d_gene: TRBD1; v_gene: TRBV29-1; len: 14; abundance: NA; CDR3nt: TGCAGCGTTGCCCCCCGGGACAGAGACAATGAGCAGTTCTTC; CDR3aa: CSVAPRDRDNEQFF
j_gene: TRBJ2-3; d_gene: TRBD2; v_gene: TRBV7-2; len: 17; abundance: NA; CDR3nt: TGTGCCAGCAGCCTCCGAAGCGGGGGCGTCAGCACAGATACGCAGTATTTT; CDR3aa: CASSLRSGGVSTDTQYF
j_gene: TRBJ1-1; d_gene: NA; v_gene: TRBV11-2; len: 12; abundance: NA; CDR3nt: TGTGCCAGCAGCTTAGATCGGACTGAAGCTTTCTTT; CDR3aa: CASSLDRTEAFF
j_gene: TRBJ1-5; d_gene: NA; v_gene: TRBV5-1; len: 15; abundance: NA; CDR3nt: TGCGCCAGCAGCCCCGGCGCGGTCGATAATCAGCCCCAGCATTTT; CDR3aa: CASSPGAVDNQPQHF
j_gene: TRBJ2-5; d_gene: TRBD2; v_gene: TRBV3-1/TRBV3-2; len: 16; abundance: NA; CDR3nt: TGTGCCAGCAGCCAAATCCGGGACTACTCTAAAGAGACCCAGTACTTC; CDR3aa: CASSQIRDYSKETQYF
j_gene: TRBJ1-6; d_gene: TRBD1; v_gene: TRBV5-1; len: 17; abundance: NA; CDR3nt: TGCGCCAGCAGCTTACGGGGACAGGGGTCCCAGGGGTCACCCCTCCACTTT; CDR3aa: CASSLRGQGSQGSPLHF
j_gene: TRBJ1-1; d_gene: TRBD1; v_gene: TRBV5-1; len: 17; abundance: NA; CDR3nt: TGCGCCAGCAGCTCTTCTAGGACAGGGGAATTGAACACTGAAGCTTTCTTT; CDR3aa: CASSSSRTGELNTEAFF
j_gene: TRBJ2-6; d_gene: NA; v_gene: TRBV5-1; len: 20; abundance: few; CDR3nt: TGCGCCAGCAGCCCCGCCCCGGCAGGGCCAGGTTCCTCTGGGGCCAACGTCCTGACTTTC; CDR3aa: CASSPAPAGPGSSGANVLTF
j_gene: TRBJ1-6; d_gene: NA; v_gene: TRBV6-2/TRBV6-3; len: 15; abundance: NA; CDR3nt: TGTGCCAGCAGTTACACAAACAGGGCGACCTCACCCCTCCACTTT; CDR3aa: CASSYTNRATSPLHF
j_gene: TRBJ2-5; d_gene: NA; v_gene: TRBV21-1; len: 21; abundance: NA; CDR3nt: TGTGCCAGCAGCAAAGCCTCCCGACCGACCAGCGGGGGGGTGATGTGCGGGACCCAGTACTTC; CDR3aa: CASSKASRPTSGGVMCGTQYF
j_gene: TRBJ2-4; d_gene: NA; v_gene: TRBV3-1/TRBV3-2; len: 15; abundance: NA; CDR3nt: TGTGCCAGCAGCTACGGGACACTAGCCAAAAACATTCAGTACTTC; CDR3aa: CASSYGTLAKNIQYF
j_gene: TRBJ1-3; d_gene: NA; v_gene: TRBV3-1/TRBV3-2; len: 15; abundance: NA; CDR3nt: TGTGCCAGCAGTTTTCGCAGGACTTCTGGAAACACCATATATTTT; CDR3aa: CASSFRRTSGNTIYF
j_gene: TRBJ1-2; d_gene: TRBD1; v_gene: TRBV7-2; len: 15; abundance: NA; CDR3nt: TGTGCCAGCAGCTTAGGGGGACAGACTAACTATGGCTACACCTTC; CDR3aa: CASSLGGQTNYGYTF
j_gene: TRBJ2-7; d_gene: NA; v_gene: TRBV6-5; len: 15; abundance: NA; CDR3nt: TGTGCCAGCAGGAGTGGGGGGGCAGGGAGCTACGAGCAGTACTTC; CDR3aa: CASRSGGAGSYEQYF
j_gene: TRBJ2-7; d_gene: NA; v_gene: TRBV14; len: 14; abundance: NA; CDR3nt: TGTGCCAGCAGCCAACGGGACATCATCTACGAGCAGTACTTC; CDR3aa: CASSQRDIIYEQYF
j_gene: TRBJ1-4; d_gene: NA; v_gene: TRBV3-1/TRBV3-2; len: 13; abundance: NA; CDR3nt: TGTGCCAGCAGCCTAAAGGGGTCAGAAAAACTGTTTTTT; CDR3aa: CASSLKGSEKLFF
j_gene: TRBJ1-6; d_gene: TRBD1; v_gene: TRBV5-5; len: 14; abundance: NA; CDR3nt: TGTGCCAGCAGCTCGGGACAGGCGATCTCACCCCTCCACTTT; CDR3aa: CASSSGQAISPLHF
j_gene: TRBJ1-1; d_gene: TRBD1; v_gene: TRBV27; len: 16; abundance: NA; CDR3nt: TGTGCCAGCAGACCGGGACAGGGGGCGTGGGGCACTGAAGCTTTCTTT; CDR3aa: CASRPGQGAWGTEAFF
j_gene: TRBJ1-2; d_gene: NA; v_gene: TRBV3-1/TRBV3-2; len: 14; abundance: NA; CDR3nt: TGTGCCAGCAGCCCTACAGGGAGCAAGGGTGGCTACACCTTC; CDR3aa: CASSPTGSKGGYTF
j_gene: TRBJ2-3; d_gene: TRBD2; v_gene: TRBV5-1; len: 17; abundance: NA; CDR3nt: TGCGCCAGCAGCTTGGCCCGGGCGGGGGGCTTCACAGATACGCAGTATTTT; CDR3aa: CASSLARAGGFTDTQYF
j_gene: TRBJ1-6; d_gene: NA; v_gene: TRBV5-8; len: 14; abundance: once; CDR3nt: TGTGCCAGCAGTTCAGGGGAGGGTAGTTCACCCCTCCACTTT; CDR3aa: CASSSGEGSSPLHF
j_gene: TRBJ1-1; d_gene: NA; v_gene: TRBV7-2; len: 15; abundance: NA; CDR3nt: TGTGCCAGCAGCCCTATTCCCTGGGGGGACACTGAAGCTTTCTTT; CDR3aa: CASSPIPWGDTEAFF
j_gene: TRBJ2-4; d_gene: TRBD1; v_gene: TRBV6-5; len: 14; abundance: NA; CDR3nt: TGTGCCAGCAGTCGGACAGGGGGCGAAAACATTCAGTACTTC; CDR3aa: CASSRTGGENIQYF
j_gene: TRBJ1-2; d_gene: TRBD1; v_gene: TRBV5-1; len: 15; abundance: few; CDR3nt: TGCGCCAGCAGGGCCGATCTAGGGACAGGGCATGGCTACACCTTC; CDR3aa: CASRADLGTGHGYTF
j_gene: TRBJ1-1; d_gene: TRBD1; v_gene: TRBV3-1/TRBV3-2; len: 15; abundance: few; CDR3nt: TGTGCCAGCAGCTACGATTGGACAGGGAACACTGAAGCTTTCTTT; CDR3aa: CASSYDWTGNTEAFF
j_gene: TRBJ2-1; d_gene: TRBD1; v_gene: TRBV5-6; len: 16; abundance: NA; CDR3nt: TGTGCCAGCAGCTTGGACACAGGGGAACATTACAATGAGCAGTTCTTC; CDR3aa: CASSLDTGEHYNEQFF
j_gene: TRBJ1-1; d_gene: TRBD1; v_gene: TRBV19; len: 16; abundance: once; CDR3nt: TGTGCCAGTATCCCGCACGCAGGGGGCGCTAACACTGAAGCTTTCTTT; CDR3aa: CASIPHAGGANTEAFF
j_gene: TRBJ1-4; d_gene: NA; v_gene: TRBV15; len: 15; abundance: NA; CDR3nt: TGTGCCACCAGCAGAGCCTCTCCCTTGAATGAAAAACTGTTTTTT; CDR3aa: CATSRASPLNEKLFF
j_gene: TRBJ1-2; d_gene: NA; v_gene: TRBV7-9; len: 13; abundance: NA; CDR3nt: TGTGCCAGCAGCTTAGGGCGGTCGGATGGCTACACCTTC; CDR3aa: CASSLGRSDGYTF
j_gene: TRBJ1-4; d_gene: TRBD1; v_gene: TRBV7-8; len: 15; abundance: NA; CDR3nt: TGTGCCAGCAGCTCGGGACAGACTATAAATGAAAAACTGTTTTTT; CDR3aa: CASSSGQTINEKLFF
j_gene: TRBJ1-1; d_gene: NA; v_gene: TRBV28; len: 12; abundance: NA; CDR3nt: TGTGCCAGCAGTTTATCACAGAATGAAGCTTTCTTT; CDR3aa: CASSLSQNEAFF
j_gene: TRBJ2-1; d_gene: NA; v_gene: TRBV28; len: 14; abundance: NA; CDR3nt: TGTGCCAGCAGTTTAGCGTCCCCACTCAATGAGCAGTTCTTC; CDR3aa: CASSLASPLNEQFF